The present TCR beta chain was sequenced within a study of T cell responses to AZD1222 COVID-19 vaccine. This clone has just one count. Method: immunoSEQ multiplex PCR; TCRdb's copy keeps in-frame clones and lacks some. The table shows approximately 110,000 clones, with roughly 87% occurring only once. V gave up 6 bases and J gave up 7 bases, with 16 bases separating them. The CDR3 runs 14 residues. Looked up from germline, CDR1 is MNHEY and CDR2 is SVGAGI. The rearrangement joins TRBV6-5 to TRBJ1-5; no definite D call. The sequencing used peripheral blood, collected 28 days after the second AZD1222 dose. The TCR was taken from an adult who received the AZD1222 COVID-19 vaccine. Here the CDR3 DNA reads TGTGCCAGCAGGAAGGAGGGTTTTAGGCAGCCCCAGCATTTT. This codes for CASRKEGFRQPQHF.